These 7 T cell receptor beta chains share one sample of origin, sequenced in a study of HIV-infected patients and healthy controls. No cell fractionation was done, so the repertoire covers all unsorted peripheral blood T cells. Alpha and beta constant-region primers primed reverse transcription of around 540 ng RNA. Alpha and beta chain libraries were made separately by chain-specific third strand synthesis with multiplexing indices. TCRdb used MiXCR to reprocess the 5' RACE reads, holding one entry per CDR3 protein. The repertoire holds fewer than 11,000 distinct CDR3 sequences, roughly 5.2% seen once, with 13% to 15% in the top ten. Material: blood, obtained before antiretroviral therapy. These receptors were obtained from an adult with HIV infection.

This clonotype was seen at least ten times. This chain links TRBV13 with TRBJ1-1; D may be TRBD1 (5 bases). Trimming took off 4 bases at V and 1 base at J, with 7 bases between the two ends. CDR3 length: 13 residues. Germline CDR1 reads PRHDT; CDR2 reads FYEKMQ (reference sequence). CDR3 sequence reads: CASSYTGNTEAFF. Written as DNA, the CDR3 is TGTGCCAGCAGCTATACAGGGAACACTGAAGCTTTCTTT.

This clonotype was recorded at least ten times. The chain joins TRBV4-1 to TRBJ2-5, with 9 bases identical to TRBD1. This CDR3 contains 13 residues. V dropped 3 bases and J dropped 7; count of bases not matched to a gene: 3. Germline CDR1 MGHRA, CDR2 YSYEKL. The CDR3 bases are TGCGCCAGCAGCCAGGGACAGGGAGCGACCCAGTACTTC. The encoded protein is CASSQGQGATQYF.

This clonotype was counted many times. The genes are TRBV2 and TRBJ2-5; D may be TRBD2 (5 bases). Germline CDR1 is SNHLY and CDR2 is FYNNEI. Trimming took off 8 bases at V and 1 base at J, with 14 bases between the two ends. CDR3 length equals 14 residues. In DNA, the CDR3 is TGTGCCAGCGGGAGTGGCAGAACCCAAGAGACCCAGTACTTC. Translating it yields CASGSGRTQETQYF.

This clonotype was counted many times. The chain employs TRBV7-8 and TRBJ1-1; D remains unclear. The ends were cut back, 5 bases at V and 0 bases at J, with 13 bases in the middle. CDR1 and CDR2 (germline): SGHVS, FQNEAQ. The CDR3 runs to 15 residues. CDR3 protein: CASSPRTGMNTEAFF. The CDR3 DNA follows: TGTGCCAGCAGCCCCCGGACGGGCATGAACACTGAAGCTTTCTTT.

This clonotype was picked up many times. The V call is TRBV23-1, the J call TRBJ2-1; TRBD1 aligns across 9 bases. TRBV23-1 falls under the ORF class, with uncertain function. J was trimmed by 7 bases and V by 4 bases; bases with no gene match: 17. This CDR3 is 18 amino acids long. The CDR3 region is CASSRATAGTGKVNEQFF. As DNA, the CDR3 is TGCGCCAGCAGTCGCGCAACCGCCGGGACAGGGAAAGTGAATGAGCAGTTCTTC.

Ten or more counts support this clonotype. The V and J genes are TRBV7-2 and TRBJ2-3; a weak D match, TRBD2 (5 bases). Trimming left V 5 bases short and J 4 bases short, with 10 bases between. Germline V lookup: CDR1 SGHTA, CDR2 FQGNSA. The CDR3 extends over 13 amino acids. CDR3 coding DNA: TGTGCCAGCAGCATCGAGGGTTCAGATACGCAGTATTTT. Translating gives CASSIEGSDTQYF. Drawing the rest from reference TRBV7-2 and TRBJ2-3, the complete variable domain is GAGVSQSPSNKVTEKGKDVELRCDPISGHTALYWYRQSLGQGLEFLIYFQGNSAPDKSGLPSDRFSAERTGGSVSTLTIQRTQQEDSAVYLCASSIEGSDTQYFGPGTRLTVL.

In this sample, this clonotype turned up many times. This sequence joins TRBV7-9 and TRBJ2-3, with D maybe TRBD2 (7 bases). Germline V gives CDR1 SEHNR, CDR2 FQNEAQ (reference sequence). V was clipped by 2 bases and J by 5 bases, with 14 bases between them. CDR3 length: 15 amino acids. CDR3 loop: CASSLLGGPEDTQYF. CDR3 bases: TGTGCCAGCAGCTTATTGGGGGGGCCTGAAGATACGCAGTATTTT.